The 10 T cell receptor beta chains given below trace back to one sample, sequenced in a study of blood T cells in healthy people across ages. It was with a sample-barcoded 5' primer and a J-beta primer mix that a second PCR of about 6 to 12 cycles was run. Using its own MiXCR run on the 5' RACE reads, TCRdb lists one record per CDR3 protein. The sample holds approximately 960,000 distinct CDR3 sequences, just under 30% seen once. The data were also submitted as part of a second study, on T cells of mothers and their children.

The specimen sequenced was blood. These receptors were taken from a woman aged 35 to 49 in good health.

A remark on this clonotype: A clone one base away is much larger, so this may be a read error. V is TRBV7-3 and J is TRBJ2-2; D is unresolved. The V gene's germline CDR1 is SGHTA and CDR2 FQGTGA. Trimming left V 4 bases short and J 4 bases short, with 4 bases between. CDR3 size: 12 residues. The CDR3 here is CASSSFTGELFF. CDR3 nucleotides: TGTGCCAGCAGCTCCTTCACCGGGGAGCTGTTTTTT. The variable domain in full, with the rest retrieved from reference TRBV7-3 and TRBJ2-2, is GAGVSQTPSNKVTEKGKYVELRCDPISGHTALYWYRQSLGQGPEFLIYFQGTGAADDSGLPNDRFFAVRPEGSVSTLKIQRTERGDSAVYLCASSSFTGELFFGEGSRLTVL.

The chain couples TRBV7-3 to TRBJ2-3; 8 bases match TRBD2. CDR3 length: 16 amino acids. Per germline, CDR1 SGHTA and CDR2 FQGTGA. V dropped 5 bases and J dropped 5; count of bases not matched to a gene: 12. CDR3 sequence (DNA): TGTGCCAGCAGCGACGGTCCCGGGGGGGCTGGAGATACGCAGTATTTT. Translation: CASSDGPGGAGDTQYF.

This clonotype was seen a few times. The chain employs TRBV20-1 and TRBJ1-5; TRBD1 matches 8 bases. With V trimmed by 6 bases and J by 3 bases, 4 bases remained unmatched. Germline V lookup: CDR1 DFQATT, CDR2 SNEGSKA (reference sequence). CDR3 length equals 13 residues. The CDR3 reads CSAMTGDNQPQHF. The CDR3 DNA reads as TGCAGTGCCATGACAGGGGACAATCAGCCCCAGCATTTT.

The CDR3 loop reads CASSFGQRGGFGETQFF. The CDR3 DNA reads TGTGCCAGCAGCTTCGGTCAACGCGGGGGTTTCGGAGAGACCCAGTTCTTC. The chain employs TRBV7-2 and TRBJ2-5, with TRBD2 matching over 7 bases. The J call may not be correct, given that the DNA end is closer to TRBJ2-1. Germline V lookup: CDR1 SGHTA, CDR2 FQGNSA. The CDR3 has 17 amino acids.

The chain has TRBV28 and TRBJ2-4; 8 nucleotides match TRBD1. After removal of 4 bases from V and 6 bases from J, the junction contained 8 bases not matched to a gene. The CDR3 length is 15 residues. Germline CDR1 reads MDHEN; CDR2 reads SYDVKM. CDR3 amino acids: CASSSRRGLRNIQYF. The CDR3 DNA reads as TGTGCCAGCAGTTCCCGCAGGGGGCTAAGAAACATTCAGTACTTC.

To note about this clonotype: A single base separates this from a much larger clone, so it may be a read error. The chain carries TRBV6-6 and TRBJ1-2; TRBD1 matches 7 bases. This CDR3 has 15 residues. In germline, CDR1 is MNHNY, CDR2 SVGAGI (reference sequence). V dropped 7 bases and J dropped 6; count of bases not matched to a gene: 14. The CDR3 nucleotides read TGTGCCAGCACCCCTCTCGGGGGGCAGGGGGATGGCTACACCTTC. Translated: CASTPLGGQGDGYTF.

The rearrangement uses TRBV5-1 and TRBJ2-3, with D unresolved. The V end was cut by 6 bases, the J end by 2 bases, with 10 bases between. The germline V gene encodes CDR1 SGHRS and CDR2 YFSETQ. The CDR3 covers 13 residues. The CDR3 is CASNNPNTDTQYF. The CDR3 DNA follows: TGCGCCAGCAATAACCCTAACACAGATACGCAGTATTTT.

Concerning this clonotype itself: With a much larger clone just one base away, this may be a read error. The genes are TRBV3-1 and TRBJ1-1; 9 bases fit TRBD1. Germline V lookup: CDR1 LGHDT, CDR2 YNNKEL (reference sequence). This CDR3 has 14 amino acids. V lost 4 bases to trimming and J lost 4 bases; unmatched junction nucleotides: 4. DNA of the CDR3: TGTGCCAGCAGCCCCGGGACAGGGTGCACTGAAGCTTTCTTT. This sequence encodes CASSPGTGCTEAFF.

V gene TRBV7-3 combines with J gene TRBJ2-3, with D perhaps matching TRBD1 (7 bases). V was cut by 4 bases and J by 6 bases, with 20 bases left in between. Germline CDR1 and CDR2: SGHTA and FQGTGA. The CDR3 is made up of 16 amino acids. CDR3 nucleotides: TGTGCCAGCAGCTCCACAGGGGCCGGGGGAAGGGATACGCAGTATTTT. As protein: CASSSTGAGGRDTQYF.

This clonotype was counted only a few times. The chain links TRBV7-9 to TRBJ2-7; 8 positions match TRBD1. Germline assignment: CDR1 SEHNR and CDR2 FQNEAQ (reference sequence). V shed 5 bases and J 5 bases; nucleotides not matched to a gene: 8. CDR3 length: 14 amino acids. CDR3 protein: CASSIRQGRNEQYF. DNA of the CDR3: TGTGCCAGCAGCATAAGACAGGGGAGGAACGAGCAGTACTTC.